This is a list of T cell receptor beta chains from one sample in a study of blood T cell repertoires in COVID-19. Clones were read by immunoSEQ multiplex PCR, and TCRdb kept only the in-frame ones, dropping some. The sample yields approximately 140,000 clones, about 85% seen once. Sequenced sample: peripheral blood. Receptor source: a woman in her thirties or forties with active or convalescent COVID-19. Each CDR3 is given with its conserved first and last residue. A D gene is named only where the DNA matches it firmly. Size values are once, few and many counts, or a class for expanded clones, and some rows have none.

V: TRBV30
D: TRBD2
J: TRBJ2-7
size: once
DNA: TGTGCCTGGATGGGGCTAGCGGGGTACTCCTACGAGCAGTACTTC
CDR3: CAWMGLAGYSYEQYF

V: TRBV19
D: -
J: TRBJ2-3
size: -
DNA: TGTGCCAGTAGCCTACAGGGCCCCACAGATACGCAGTATTTT
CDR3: CASSLQGPTDTQYF

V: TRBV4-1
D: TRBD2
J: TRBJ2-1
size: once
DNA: TGCGCCAGCAGCCTCGGACTAGCAGCCTACAATGAGCAGTTCTTC
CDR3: CASSLGLAAYNEQFF

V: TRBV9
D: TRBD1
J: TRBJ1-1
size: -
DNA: TGTGCCAGCAGCGTAGGGCTCGGGACAGGGGGCACTGAAGCTTTCTTT
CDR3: CASSVGLGTGGTEAFF

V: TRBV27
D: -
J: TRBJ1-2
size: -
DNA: TGTGCCAGCAGTTTATCGATCGGGGGGCTAAACTATGGCTACACCTTC
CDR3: CASSLSIGGLNYGYTF

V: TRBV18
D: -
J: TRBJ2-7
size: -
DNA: TGTGCCAGCTCATCGACACAGTACGAGCAGTACTTC
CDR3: CASSSTQYEQYF

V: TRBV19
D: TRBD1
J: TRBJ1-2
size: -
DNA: TGTGCCAGTAGTATCGACAGGGGGGTCCCAACCTTC
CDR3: CASSIDRGVPTF

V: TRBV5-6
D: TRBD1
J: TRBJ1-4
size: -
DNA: TGTGCCAGCAGCCTCCGTGGGACAGTCTATGAAAAACTGTTTTTT
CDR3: CASSLRGTVYEKLFF

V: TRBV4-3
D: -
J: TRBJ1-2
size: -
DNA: TGCGCCAGCAGCCAAGGAGCGGGTGGAGGGTATGGCTACACCTTC
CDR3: CASSQGAGGGYGYTF

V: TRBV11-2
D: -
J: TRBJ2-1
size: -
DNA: TGTGCCAGCAGCTTTTTTGGCCGCGGACAACCAAGTGGTGAGCAGTTCTTC
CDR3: CASSFFGRGQPSGEQFF

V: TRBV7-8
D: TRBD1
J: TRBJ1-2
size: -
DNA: TGTGCCAGCAGCCCCCTCAGGACAGGGATCACCTTC
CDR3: CASSPLRTGITF

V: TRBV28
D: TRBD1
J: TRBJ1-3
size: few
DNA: TGTGCCAGCCCGCCGGGACAGGGGATCTTCTCTGGAAACACCATATATTTT
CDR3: CASPPGQGIFSGNTIYF

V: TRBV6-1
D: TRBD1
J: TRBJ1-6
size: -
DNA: TGTGCCAGCAGTGAACTGACAGGGCCTCTTTCCCTCCACTTT
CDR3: CASSELTGPLSLHF

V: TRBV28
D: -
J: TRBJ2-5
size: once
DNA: TGTGCCAGCAGCCAAGGGGGTGAAGAGACCCAGTACTTC
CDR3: CASSQGGEETQYF

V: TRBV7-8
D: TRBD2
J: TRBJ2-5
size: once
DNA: TGTGCCAGCAGCTATAACCCGGGACTAGCGGACCAAGAGACCCAGTACTTC
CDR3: CASSYNPGLADQETQYF